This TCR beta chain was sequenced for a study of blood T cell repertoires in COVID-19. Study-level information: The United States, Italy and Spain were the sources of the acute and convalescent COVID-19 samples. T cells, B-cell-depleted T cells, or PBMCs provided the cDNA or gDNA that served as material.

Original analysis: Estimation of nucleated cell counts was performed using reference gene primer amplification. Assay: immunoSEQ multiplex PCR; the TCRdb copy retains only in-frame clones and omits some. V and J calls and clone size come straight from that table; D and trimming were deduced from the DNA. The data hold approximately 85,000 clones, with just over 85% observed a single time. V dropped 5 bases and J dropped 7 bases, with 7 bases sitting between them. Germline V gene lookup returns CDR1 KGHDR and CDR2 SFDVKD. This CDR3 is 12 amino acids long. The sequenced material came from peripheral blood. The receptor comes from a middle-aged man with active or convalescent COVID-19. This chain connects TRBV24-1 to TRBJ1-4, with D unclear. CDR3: CATSALGEKLFF. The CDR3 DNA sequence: TGTGCCACCAGTGCTCTCGGTGAAAAACTGTTTTTT.